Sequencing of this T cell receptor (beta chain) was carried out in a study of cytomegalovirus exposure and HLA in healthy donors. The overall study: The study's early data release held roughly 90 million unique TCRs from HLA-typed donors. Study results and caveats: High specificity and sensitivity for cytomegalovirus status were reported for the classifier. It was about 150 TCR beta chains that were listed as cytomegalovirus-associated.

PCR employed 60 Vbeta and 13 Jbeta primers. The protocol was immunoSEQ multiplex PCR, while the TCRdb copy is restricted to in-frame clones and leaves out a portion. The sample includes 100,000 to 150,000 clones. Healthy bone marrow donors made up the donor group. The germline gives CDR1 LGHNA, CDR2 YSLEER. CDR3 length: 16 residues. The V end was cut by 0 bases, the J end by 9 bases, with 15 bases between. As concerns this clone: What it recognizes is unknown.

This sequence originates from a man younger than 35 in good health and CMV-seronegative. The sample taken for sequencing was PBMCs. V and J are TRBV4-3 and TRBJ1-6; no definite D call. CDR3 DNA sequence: TGCGCCAGCAGCCAAGATCTGGGCAGTCCAAGTTCACCCCTCCACTTT. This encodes CASSQDLGSPSSPLHF.